This is a list of T cell receptor beta chains from one sample in a study of blood T cell repertoires in COVID-19. Method: immunoSEQ multiplex PCR; TCRdb's copy keeps in-frame clones and lacks some. The repertoire holds approximately 100,000 clones, with 80% to 90% as singletons. The sequenced material came from peripheral blood. Receptors originate from a woman over 75 with acute or convalescent COVID-19. CDR3s include the opening cysteine and the closing phenylalanine or tryptophan. A D gene is named only where the DNA matches it firmly. Only part of the rows carry a size: once, few, many, or a class if the clone is expanded.

clone size	V gene	J gene	D gene	CDR3 length	CDR3 DNA	CDR3 protein
once	TRBV29-1	TRBJ1-2	TRBD1	14	TGCAGCGTTGAACACCGGGACAGGGGAAGCGGCTACACCTTC	CSVEHRDRGSGYTF
.	TRBV18	TRBJ2-7	.	14	TGTGCCAGCTCACAAATCGACAGCCCCTACGAGCAGTACTTC	CASSQIDSPYEQYF
.	TRBV15	TRBJ1-5	.	15	TGTGCCACCAGCAGGCCCCTAGGGGACAATCAGCCCCAGCATTTT	CATSRPLGDNQPQHF
.	TRBV7-6	TRBJ2-2	TRBD2	17	TGTGCCAGCAGCTTAGGCCTAGCGGGCACGAACACCGGGGAGCTGTTTTTT	CASSLGLAGTNTGELFF
.	TRBV18	TRBJ1-1	.	13	TGTGCCAGCTCACCGATTGGTGGACTTGAAGCTTTCTTT	CASSPIGGLEAFF
many	TRBV9	TRBJ1-3	TRBD1	17	TGTGCCAGCAACAAGGGACAGGGAACAACTTCTGGAAACACCATATATTTT	CASNKGQGTTSGNTIYF
.	TRBV18	TRBJ2-7	TRBD1	14	TGTGCCAGCTCACCAAATGAGGACAGGGTCAAGCAGTACTTC	CASSPNEDRVKQYF
.	TRBV29-1	TRBJ1-3	.	13	TGCAGCGTTCTGTCAGGGATCGGAAACACCATATATTTT	CSVLSGIGNTIYF
.	TRBV28	TRBJ2-3	.	14	TGTGCCAGCAGTTTGGTCGGGACCGGGGGTACGCAGTATTTT	CASSLVGTGGTQYF
.	TRBV3-1/TRBV3-2	TRBJ1-5	TRBD1	13	TGTGCCAGCAGCCAAGAGTTAGGGGGCCCCCAGCATTTT	CASSQELGGPQHF
few	TRBV10-3	TRBJ2-1	TRBD1	15	TGTGCCATCAGTGACGGACAGGGGGAGTACAATGAGCAGTTCTTC	CAISDGQGEYNEQFF
.	TRBV14	TRBJ1-1	TRBD1	15	TGTGCCAGCAGCCGGGGAGACAGGGTGAACACTGAAGCTTTCTTT	CASSRGDRVNTEAFF
.	TRBV28	TRBJ1-6	.	12	TGTGCCAGCACCAGGGAACCTTCACCCCTCCACTTT	CASTREPSPLHF
.	TRBV21-1	TRBJ1-2	.	14	TGTGCCAGCAGCCAGGGACAGGGGGCGGGTGGCTACACCTTC	CASSQGQGAGGYTF
.	TRBV5-1	TRBJ2-7	TRBD2	14	TGCGCCAGCACCCCCGGGGGGACGACCTACGAGCAGTACTTC	CASTPGGTTYEQYF
.	TRBV10-2	TRBJ2-3	.	15	TGCGCCAGCAGTGATTTTAGTAGAGGCACAGATACGCAGTATTTT	CASSDFSRGTDTQYF
few	TRBV4-3	TRBJ1-2	.	15	TGCGCCAGCAGCCAAGATTGGGGCGCCAACTATGGCTACACCTTC	CASSQDWGANYGYTF
.	TRBV5-1	TRBJ2-6	TRBD1	17	TGCGCCAGCACCCCCGGGACAGGGGGCTCTGGGGCCAACGTCCTGACTTTC	CASTPGTGGSGANVLTF
.	TRBV5-6	TRBJ1-4	.	12	TGTGCCAGCAGCTTGGACGGTGAAAAACTGTTTTTT	CASSLDGEKLFF
.	TRBV27	TRBJ1-5	TRBD1	15	TGTGCCAGCGCCCCCTATGGGACAGGGGATCAGCCCCAGCATTTT	CASAPYGTGDQPQHF
.	TRBV11-2	TRBJ2-1	TRBD1	15	TGTGCCAGCAGCTTTCAGACAGGGTCCTACAATGAGCAGTTCTTC	CASSFQTGSYNEQFF